This TCR beta chain was found in a study of tumor-infiltrating lymphocytes in localized non-small cell lung cancer. The CDR3 is 14 amino acids. Trimming took 11 bases from V and 4 from J; bases not matched to a gene: 11. In germline, CDR1 is SNHLY, CDR2 FYNNEI. This clone turned up a few times. Repertoires were generated with immunoSEQ multiplex PCR, while TCRdb's copy carries only in-frame clones and drops some. There are about 6,400 clones in the sample; roughly 70% occur only once, and 13% to 15% lies in the top ten. The sequence came from a human donor with non-small cell lung cancer. Sequencing input: lung tumor tissue. The gene calls are TRBV2 and TRBJ1-5; TRBD1 agrees at 7 bases. The CDR3 sequence is CAVQGKDVNQPQHF. CDR3 DNA: TGTGCCGTACAGGGGAAGGATGTTAATCAGCCCCAGCATTTT.